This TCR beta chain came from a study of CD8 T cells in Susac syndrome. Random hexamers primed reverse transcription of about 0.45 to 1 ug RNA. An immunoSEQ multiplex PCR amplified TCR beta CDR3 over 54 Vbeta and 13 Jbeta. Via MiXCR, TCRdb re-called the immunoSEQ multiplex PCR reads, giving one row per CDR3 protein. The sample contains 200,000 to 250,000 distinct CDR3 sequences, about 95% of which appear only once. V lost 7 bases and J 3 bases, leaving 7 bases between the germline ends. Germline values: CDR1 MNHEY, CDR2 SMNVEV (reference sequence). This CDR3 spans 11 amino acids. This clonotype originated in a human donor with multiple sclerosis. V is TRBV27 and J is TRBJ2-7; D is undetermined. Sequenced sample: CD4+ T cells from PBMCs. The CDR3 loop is CASKTIYEQYF. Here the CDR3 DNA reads TGTGCCAGCAAAACAATCTACGAGCAGTACTTC.